The 30 T cell receptor beta chains below all came from one sample that was sequenced in a study of blood T cell repertoires in COVID-19. Produced via immunoSEQ multiplex PCR; TCRdb's table is partial and in-frame only. Among some 27,000 clones listed, around 90% were seen once. Sample: peripheral blood. Every receptor here comes from a human donor in a cohort sampled during active COVID-19.

This clone was counted once. The chain carries TRBV5-1 and TRBJ2-7; 9 bases are a match to TRBD2. The CDR3 consists of 15 residues. Germline-derived CDR1 and CDR2 are SGHRS and YFSETQ. J gave up 7 bases and V 0 bases, and 8 bases lay outside the gene matches. The CDR3 loop is CASSLAVAGAGEQYF. CDR3 sequence (DNA): TGCGCCAGCAGCTTGGCGGTAGCGGGGGCTGGGGAGCAGTACTTC.

The chain has TRBV4-1 and TRBJ1-1, with D possibly TRBD1 on 6 matching bases. The germline V gene has CDR1 MGHRA and CDR2 YSYEKL. This CDR3 comprises 15 residues. Trimming pared 4 bases from V and 0 bases from J, leaving 12 bases between. The CDR3 coding sequence is TGCGCCAGCAGCCCGACTACAGGGATGAACACTGAAGCTTTCTTT. Its translation is CASSPTTGMNTEAFF.

This rearrangement joins TRBV30 to TRBJ2-3; TRBD1 might be the D (6 bases). Per germline, CDR1 GTSNPN and CDR2 SVGIG (reference sequence). The ends were cut back, 3 bases at V and 7 bases at J, with 14 bases in the middle. The CDR3 runs 13 residues. CDR3 loop: CAWRPWDTNTQYF. CDR3 nucleotides: TGTGCCTGGAGGCCCTGGGACACCAATACGCAGTATTTT. The full variable domain, completed using reference TRBV30 and TRBJ2-3, is SQTIHQWPATLVQPVGSPLSLECTVEGTSNPNLYWYRQAAGRGLQLLFYSVGIGQISSEVPQNLSASRPQDRQFILSSKKLLLSDSGFYLCAWRPWDTNTQYFGPGTRLTVL.

This chain links TRBV6-5 with TRBJ2-5; no definite D call. V was clipped by 7 bases and J by 2 bases, with 14 bases between them. Germline-derived CDR1 and CDR2 are MNHEY and SVGAGI. CDR3 length: 14 residues. The DNA for the CDR3 is TGTGCCAGCACCATCTTGACTGCACAAGAGACCCAGTACTTC. It is translated as CASTILTAQETQYF.

This rearrangement joins TRBV2 to TRBJ2-3; D ambiguous. The CDR3 length is 14 residues. Germline V gives CDR1 SNHLY, CDR2 FYNNEI. V lost 1 base, J lost 2 bases, and 7 bases lay in between. In DNA, the CDR3 is TGTGCCAGCAGTGAAGGGCCATCCACAGATACGCAGTATTTT. Its protein is CASSEGPSTDTQYF.

The chain is built from TRBV10-2 and TRBJ1-2; the D is unclear. This CDR3 has 13 amino acids. The V gene lost 4 bases and the J gene lost 0 bases, with 6 bases spanning the gap. CDR1 and CDR2 from the germline V gene are WSHSY and SAAADI. CDR3 in DNA: TGCGCCAGCAGTGGAGTAACTAACTATGGCTACACCTTC. Protein product: CASSGVTNYGYTF.

This chain joins TRBV2 and TRBJ1-2; the D gene is possibly TRBD1 (6 bases). Germline loops: CDR1 SNHLY, CDR2 FYNNEI. CDR3 length equals 13 residues. V was trimmed by 6 bases and J by 1 base, leaving 9 bases between them. Here the CDR3 reads CASSRDNNYGYTF. The CDR3 DNA is TGTGCCAGCAGCCGGGACAATAACTATGGCTACACCTTC.

CDR3 in amino acids: CASSQVPGTEAFF. CDR3 in DNA: TGCGCCAGCAGCCAAGTCCCGGGCACTGAAGCTTTCTTT. The chain couples TRBV4-1 to TRBJ1-1; D gene ambiguous. Germline-derived CDR1 and CDR2 are MGHRA and YSYEKL. V lost 1 base and J lost 4, with 7 bases in between. The CDR3 is 13 residues long.

This chain connects TRBV5-4 to TRBJ1-2, with D perhaps TRBD1 (6 bases). The ends were cut back, 4 bases at V and 3 bases at J, with 16 bases in the middle. CDR1 and CDR2 from the germline V gene are SGHNT and YYREEE (reference sequence). The CDR3 has 15 residues. DNA for the CDR3: TGTGCCAGCAGCCCGGAGGTGAACAGGGACTATGGCTACACCTTC. This encodes CASSPEVNRDYGYTF. Based on the CDR3 plus reference TRBV5-4 and TRBJ1-2, the full variable domain is ETGVTQSPTHLIKTRGQQVTLRCSSQSGHNTVSWYQQALGQGPQFIFQYYREEENGRGNFPPRFSGLQFPNYSSELNVNALELDDSALYLCASSPEVNRDYGYTFGSGTRLTVV.

This clone appeared once. The chain joins TRBV7-8 to TRBJ2-1; D remains unclear. The germline CDR1 and CDR2 sequences are SGHVS and FQNEAQ. V lost 5 bases and J lost 0, with 11 bases in between. This CDR3 has 15 amino acids. The CDR3 spells CASSPHRSSYNEQFF. The CDR3 bases are TGTGCCAGCAGCCCCCACCGGAGCTCCTACAATGAGCAGTTCTTC.

Here the CDR3 DNA reads TGTGCCAGCAGTCACGGGCACAGGAGATACGAGCAGTACTTC. This sequence encodes CASSHGHRRYEQYF. The gene calls are TRBV3-1 (or the pseudogene TRBV3-2) and TRBJ2-7; D possibly corresponds to TRBD1 (5 bases). CDR3 length: 14 amino acids. V was trimmed by 6 bases and J by 4 bases, leaving 16 bases between them. Germline V gene sequence: CDR1 LGHDT, CDR2 YNNKEL (reference sequence).

The sample holds a few counts of this clone. The V and J genes are TRBV2 and TRBJ1-1, with D possibly being TRBD1 (5 bases). Germline CDR1 reads SNHLY; CDR2 reads FYNNEI. The length of the CDR3 is 13 residues. The V end lost 3 bases, the J end lost 2 bases, and 7 bases lay between the germline ends. The CDR3 protein is CASSDQGNTEAFF. CDR3 DNA: TGTGCCAGCAGTGATCAGGGAAACACTGAAGCTTTCTTT.

This CDR3 reads CAISLPGGDTQYF. In DNA form, the CDR3 reads TGTGCCATCAGCCTTCCAGGGGGAGATACGCAGTATTTT. This sequence joins TRBV10-3 and TRBJ2-3; 7 bases are shared with TRBD1. The CDR3 sequence is 13 residues long. With V trimmed by 6 bases and J by 5 bases, 5 bases remained unmatched. The germline V gene has CDR1 ENHRY and CDR2 SYGVKD.

The CDR3 region is CASSQRFGGTYNEQFF. Here the CDR3 DNA reads TGCGCCAGCAGCCAACGGTTCGGCGGGACTTACAATGAGCAGTTCTTC. This chain links TRBV4-1 with TRBJ2-1; perhaps TRBD2 as D (6 bases). The CDR3 contains 16 residues. Trimming shortened V by 2 bases and J by 4 bases, and 15 bases separated the two germline ends. Germline V lookup: CDR1 MGHRA, CDR2 YSYEKL.

This clone appeared once. The chain employs TRBV6-5 and TRBJ1-1, with 10 positions matching TRBD1. Germline V gene data show CDR1 as MNHEY and CDR2 as SVGAGI. The CDR3 contains 13 residues. V lost 10 bases, J lost 5 bases, and 7 bases stayed unmatched. CDR3 amino acids: CAIRQGAYTEAFF. The DNA for the CDR3 is TGTGCCATAAGACAGGGGGCCTATACTGAAGCTTTCTTT.

The V and J genes are TRBV2 and TRBJ1-1; the D is unclear. The V end was cut by 6 bases, the J end by 5 bases, with 13 bases between. The CDR3 totals 13 residues. Germline CDR1 reads SNHLY; CDR2 reads FYNNEI. The CDR3 region has the DNA TGTGCCAGCAGCGACGGGATTCGGACTGAAGCTTTCTTT. Protein product: CASSDGIRTEAFF.

This sequence joins TRBV7-9 and TRBJ2-3, with 10 bases matching TRBD2. The ends lost 2 bases at V and 3 bases at J; junction bases unmatched: 2. The CDR3 contains 15 residues. Per germline, CDR1 SEHNR and CDR2 FQNEAQ (reference sequence). CDR3 in DNA: TGTGCCAGCAGCTTAACACTAGCGGGGACAGATACGCAGTATTTT. Translating it yields CASSLTLAGTDTQYF. Full variable domain (rest looked up from reference TRBV7-9 and TRBJ2-3): DTGVSQNPRHKITKRGQNVTFRCDPISEHNRLYWYRQTLGQGPEFLTYFQNEAQLEKSRLLSDRFSAERPKGSFSTLEIQRTEQGDSAMYLCASSLTLAGTDTQYFGPGTRLTVL.

This chain connects TRBV27 to TRBJ1-2; TRBD1 might be the D (5 bases). The CDR3 is 14 amino acids. Trimming took 3 bases from V and 6 from J, leaving 14 bases between them. CDR1 is MNHEY, CDR2 SMNVEV, per germline (reference sequence). Written as DNA, the CDR3 is TGTGCCAGCAGTTTTCGCCGACAGCTGGATGGCTACACCTTC. Protein: CASSFRRQLDGYTF.

The chain carries TRBV11-2 and TRBJ2-7; 7 nucleotides align to TRBD1. This CDR3 contains 12 residues. CDR1 SGHAT and CDR2 FQNNGV come from the germline V gene. Unmatched junction bases numbered 2, after V lost 5 bases and J lost 4 bases. The CDR3 reads CASSPGGYEQYF. The CDR3, as DNA: TGTGCCAGCAGCCCAGGGGGTTACGAGCAGTACTTC.

This clone was seen more than once but under ten times. The V gene is TRBV11-1, the J gene TRBJ1-5; D unclear. The V and J ends lost 5 bases and 6 bases respectively, with 20 bases between them. CDR3 length equals 16 residues. CDR1 and CDR2 from the germline V gene are SGHAT and FQDESV (reference sequence). The CDR3 DNA is TGTGCCAGCAGCAAGGGAGATCCGTCTGGAGGTCAGCCCCAGCATTTT. Translating gives CASSKGDPSGGQPQHF.

V usage is TRBV7-2 and J usage is TRBJ1-2, with TRBD1 matching over 7 bases. Germline-derived CDR1 and CDR2 are SGHTA and FQGNSA. The CDR3 extends over 15 amino acids. The V gene end was trimmed by 5 bases and the J gene end by 3 bases; junction bases not matched to a gene: 9. The CDR3 loop is CASSLVRGSHYGYTF. CDR3 in DNA: TGTGCCAGCAGCCTCGTCAGGGGGAGTCACTATGGCTACACCTTC.

The gene calls are TRBV4-3 and TRBJ2-5, with D perhaps TRBD1 (6 bases). This CDR3 is built from 15 residues. Trimming cost V 1 base and J 6 bases, with 15 bases left between them. The germline V gene encodes CDR1 LGHNA and CDR2 YSLEER. The CDR3 bases are TGCGCCAGCAGCCAAGTAATAGAAGGGGGTAAGACCCAGTACTTC. Translation gives CASSQVIEGGKTQYF.

V is TRBV5-1 and J is TRBJ2-2; D may be TRBD1 (5 bases). The CDR3 is 15 residues long. Looked up from germline, CDR1 is SGHRS and CDR2 is YFSETQ. The germline V and J ends were trimmed by 4 bases and 0 bases, with 10 bases remaining between them. CDR3 nucleotide sequence: TGCGCCAGCAGCATAGGACACGCGAACACCGGGGAGCTGTTTTTT. It codes for CASSIGHANTGELFF.

This chain joins TRBV5-1 and TRBJ2-7, with 10 bases aligning to TRBD1. The J segment lost 5 bases and the V segment lost 6 bases, leaving 8 bases of the junction unmatched. Germline V CDR1 and CDR2: SGHRS, YFSETQ. The CDR3 runs to 14 residues. The CDR3 region has the DNA TGCGCCAGCACCGGCGGGACAGGGGATAACGAGCAGTACTTC. This codes for CASTGGTGDNEQYF.

This rearrangement joins TRBV2 to TRBJ2-5; 7 bases agree with TRBD1. V was clipped by 7 bases and J by 2 bases; unmatched bases: 4. The CDR3 covers 13 residues. Germline V gene data show CDR1 as SNHLY and CDR2 as FYNNEI. CDR3 loop: CASTGQVQETQYF. The CDR3, as DNA: TGTGCCAGCACCGGACAGGTACAAGAGACCCAGTACTTC.

The chain couples TRBV19 to TRBJ2-7; 7 nucleotides align to TRBD1. The CDR3 is 13 amino acids. Germline CDR1 and CDR2: LNHDA and SQIVND (reference sequence). V lost 5 bases and J lost 3; bases outside the gene matches: 4. In DNA form, the CDR3 reads TGTGCCAGTAGTGACAGGGTATACTACGAGCAGTACTTC. Protein product: CASSDRVYYEQYF.

The V and J genes are TRBV3-1 (or the pseudogene TRBV3-2) and TRBJ1-1, with no clear D. This CDR3 contains 16 residues. Germline CDR1 is LGHDT and CDR2 is YNNKEL (reference sequence). The V end was cut by 1 base, the J end by 4 bases, with 16 bases between. DNA for the CDR3: TGTGCCAGCAGCCAAGGCAGGTCAGTTGGAGGCACTGAAGCTTTCTTT. This sequence encodes CASSQGRSVGGTEAFF.

The J gene is TRBJ2-2, the V gene TRBV2; 8 bases are shared with TRBD1. Unmatched junction bases numbered 6, after V lost 7 bases and J lost 5 bases. The CDR3 length is 14 residues. The germline V gene encodes CDR1 SNHLY and CDR2 FYNNEI. Written as DNA, the CDR3 is TGTGCCAGCAAGGTGACAGGGGTTACCGGGGAGCTGTTTTTT. Encoded protein: CASKVTGVTGELFF.

The sample holds a few counts of this clone. CDR3 nucleotides: TGTGCCAGTAGTCCACAGGGGTACGAGCAGTACTTC. Its translation: CASSPQGYEQYF. The chain has TRBV19 and TRBJ2-7, with 7 bases that match TRBD1. Germline loops: CDR1 LNHDA, CDR2 SQIVND (reference sequence). The CDR3 spans 12 residues. Losses at the gene ends were 5 bases for V and 4 bases for J; bases not matched to a gene: 2.

The rearrangement uses TRBV19 and TRBJ2-7, with D perhaps matching TRBD2 (5 bases). V lost 1 base, J lost 3 bases, and 7 bases lay in between. The CDR3 extends over 13 amino acids. In germline, CDR1 is LNHDA, CDR2 SQIVND (reference sequence). DNA for the CDR3: TGTGCCAGTAGTATAGGAGAGGGCTACGAGCAGTACTTC. As protein: CASSIGEGYEQYF. The full variable domain, with the rest looked up from reference TRBV19 and TRBJ2-7, is DGGITQSPKYLFRKEGQNVTLSCEQNLNHDAMYWYRQDPGQGLRLIYYSQIVNDFQKGDIAEGYSVSREKKESFPLTVTSAQKNPTAFYLCASSIGEGYEQYFGPGTRLTVT.